These 24 T cell receptor beta chains were all obtained from the same sample, sequenced in a study of patients and donors after allogeneic stem cell transplantation. MiXCR, run by TCRdb on the RT-PCR reads, gives a single entry per CDR3 protein. The sample lists around 82,000 distinct CDR3 sequences, approximately 5.2% occurring once. Specimen: blood, either unsorted or a sorted T cell fraction (not recorded which). The receptor source for this set is a human donor who was either an allogeneic HSCT recipient or a stem cell or donor lymphocyte infusion donor (not recorded which). It is not recorded whose cells these are; they may come from a transplant donor.

This clonotype was counted many times. The chain employs TRBV27 and TRBJ1-5, with a possible D match to TRBD1 (5 bases). Germline CDR1 is MNHEY and CDR2 is SMNVEV (reference sequence). The V end was cut by 6 bases, the J end by 4 bases, with 16 bases between. The CDR3 totals 15 residues. The CDR3 DNA follows: TGTGCCAGCAGCCCGCGGGGGAACCCTAATCAGCCCCAGCATTTT. It encodes CASSPRGNPNQPQHF.

There are many counts of this clonotype. The V call is TRBV4-1, the J call TRBJ2-3, with a tentative D call TRBD2 (7 bases). The V and J ends lost 4 bases and 0 bases respectively, with 23 bases between them. Germline V gene lookup returns CDR1 MGHRA and CDR2 YSYEKL. This CDR3 has 19 residues. The CDR3 DNA reads as TGCGCCAGCAGCCCCCTCGGAGTTAAAGGGGGGGCTAGCACAGATACGCAGTATTTT. Encoded protein: CASSPLGVKGGASTDTQYF.

This clonotype showed up just a few times. The V and J genes are TRBV7-2 and TRBJ2-7; the match to TRBD1 covers 8 bases. V shed 8 bases, J shed 3 bases, and the junction held 6 bases outside the gene matches. This CDR3 spans 13 amino acids. Germline V gives CDR1 SGHTA, CDR2 FQGNSA. CDR3 bases: TGTGCCAGCGGACGACAGGGGAGCTACGAGCAGTACTTC. It yields the protein CASGRQGSYEQYF.

J is TRBJ2-6 and V is TRBV28; D remains ambiguous. CDR3 length: 17 residues. The V gene lost 5 bases and the J gene lost 0 bases, with 14 bases spanning the gap. Germline CDR1 reads MDHEN; CDR2 reads SYDVKM. The CDR3 loop is CASSPQIYSSGANVLTF. CDR3 in DNA: TGTGCCAGCAGTCCTCAAATTTACAGCTCTGGGGCCAACGTCCTGACTTTC. Together with reference TRBV28 and TRBJ2-6, the CDR3 gives the full variable domain: DVKVTQSSRYLVKRTGEKVFLECVQDMDHENMFWYRQDPGLGLRLIYFSYDVKMKEKGDIPEGYSVSREKKERFSLILESASTNQTSMYLCASSPQIYSSGANVLTFGAGSRLTVL.

The chain has TRBV28 and TRBJ2-3, with D hard to call. V lost 6 bases, J lost 0 bases, and 13 bases lay in between. Germline CDR1 MDHEN, CDR2 SYDVKM. The CDR3 runs to 15 residues. Here the CDR3 reads CASSPSTASTDTQYF. As DNA, the CDR3 is TGTGCCAGCAGCCCTTCGACGGCTAGCACAGATACGCAGTATTTT.

The CDR3 sequence is CASGRVTDTQYF. DNA for the CDR3: TGTGCTAGTGGTCGCGTCACAGATACGCAGTATTTT. The chain employs TRBV12-5 and TRBJ2-3; the D is unclear. Deletions cut 5 bases from V and 2 bases from J, with 5 bases between. The CDR3 runs 12 residues. Looked up from germline, CDR1 is LGHNT and CDR2 is FRNRAP. Using reference TRBV12-5 and TRBJ2-3 for the parts outside the CDR3, the full variable domain is DARVTQTPRHKVTEMGQEVTMRCQPILGHNTVFWYRQTMMQGLELLAYFRNRAPLDDSGMPKDRFSAEMPDATLATLKIQPSEPRDSAVYFCASGRVTDTQYFGPGTRLTVL.

This clonotype was counted at least ten times. The V and J genes are TRBV6-1 and TRBJ2-3; possible D gene TRBD2, 7 bases. This CDR3 spans 17 amino acids. V was pared by 6 bases and J by 0 bases, with 19 bases between. Looked up from germline, CDR1 is MNHNS and CDR2 is SASEGT. CDR3 residues: CASRSGLGGRSTDTQYF. The CDR3 nucleotides are TGTGCCAGCAGGTCTGGTCTGGGGGGGCGGAGCACAGATACGCAGTATTTT.

In this sample, this clonotype turned up many times. This rearrangement joins TRBV5-1 to TRBJ2-3; D not certain. The CDR3 totals 13 residues. From germline, CDR1 is SGHRS and CDR2 YFSETQ. V dropped 2 bases and J dropped 0 bases, with 4 bases sitting between them. The CDR3 DNA reads as TGCGCCAGCAGCTTAAAAAGCACAGATACGCAGTATTTT. Its translation is CASSLKSTDTQYF.

There are a few counts of this clonotype. The chain couples TRBV11-2 to TRBJ1-1; D unresolved. The CDR3 contains 14 residues. The germline gives CDR1 SGHAT, CDR2 FQNNGV. Trimming stripped 1 base from V and 4 bases from J, with 10 bases between. The CDR3 DNA reads TGTGCCAGCAGCTTAGCCGGGTTGGGCACTGAAGCTTTCTTT. Protein product: CASSLAGLGTEAFF.

This clonotype came up many times. The J gene is TRBJ1-1, the V gene TRBV20-1, with no clear D. V dropped 5 bases and J dropped 0 bases, with 7 bases sitting between them. In germline, CDR1 is DFQATT, CDR2 SNEGSKA (reference sequence). The length of the CDR3 is 12 residues. The CDR3: CSAEHMNTEAFF. The CDR3 DNA is TGCAGTGCTGAACATATGAACACTGAAGCTTTCTTT.

This clonotype was detected ten times or more. The chain couples TRBV14 to TRBJ1-1; no reliable D call. The V gene's germline CDR1 is SGHDN and CDR2 FVKESK. CDR3 length equals 14 residues. The V end lost 3 bases, the J end lost 0 bases, and 8 bases lay between the germline ends. The CDR3, as DNA: TGTGCCAGCAGCCACGGGTTTCTGAACACTGAAGCTTTCTTT. This gives the protein CASSHGFLNTEAFF.

This clonotype was detected many times. The CDR3 protein is CASSLGGTGEAEAFF. The CDR3 DNA reads TGTGCCAGCAGCCTGGGGGGGACAGGGGAGGCTGAAGCTTTCTTT. The rearrangement links TRBV28 to TRBJ1-1; 10 nucleotides align to TRBD1. The junction had 10 bases not matched to a gene; V was cut back by 6 bases and J by 6 bases. CDR3 size: 15 residues. Germline loops: CDR1 MDHEN, CDR2 SYDVKM.

This clonotype occurred many times. The rearrangement uses TRBV20-1 and TRBJ2-1; 11 bases align to TRBD2. The CDR3 length is 17 residues. J was trimmed by 3 bases and V by 3 bases; bases with no gene match: 10. CDR1 DFQATT and CDR2 SNEGSKA come from the germline V gene (reference sequence). The CDR3 is CSASSSGTSGNYNEQFF. The CDR3 DNA reads as TGCAGTGCTAGTAGTAGTGGGACTAGCGGAAACTACAATGAGCAGTTCTTC.

In its sample, this clonotype was seen many times. The chain joins TRBV30 to TRBJ1-2, with TRBD1 as a possible D gene (6 bases). Germline CDR1 reads GTSNPN; CDR2 reads SVGIG (reference sequence). V lost 6 bases and J 5 bases, leaving 13 bases between the germline ends. The CDR3 is made up of 12 amino acids. CDR3 amino acids: CACPQGGYGYTF. The CDR3 DNA is TGTGCCTGCCCCCAAGGGGGTTATGGCTACACCTTC.

This clonotype was recorded many times. The V and J genes are TRBV5-6 and TRBJ2-3, with TRBD1 matching 10 bases. CDR1 is SGHDT and CDR2 is YYEEEE in the germline V gene. This CDR3 contains 15 residues. V lost 4 bases, J lost 1 base, and 3 bases stayed unmatched. In DNA, the CDR3 is TGTGCCAGCAGCGCCGGGACAGGGGGCACAGATACGCAGTATTTT. Translation: CASSAGTGGTDTQYF.

This rearrangement joins TRBV30 to TRBJ1-1, with no clear D. The germline CDR1 and CDR2 sequences are GTSNPN and SVGIG (reference sequence). The ends were cut back, 1 base at V and 1 base at J, with 13 bases in the middle. This CDR3 has 15 amino acids. CDR3 sequence reads: CAWSGARGSNTEAFF. Written as DNA, the CDR3 is TGTGCCTGGAGTGGTGCGCGGGGATCGAACACTGAAGCTTTCTTT.

This sequence joins TRBV10-3 and TRBJ2-3, with D possibly being TRBD1 (5 bases). Germline V gene lookup returns CDR1 ENHRY and CDR2 SYGVKD. The CDR3 is 13 amino acids. V was clipped by 4 bases and J by 5 bases, with 10 bases between them. The CDR3 spells CAISARVVDTQYF. For the CDR3, the DNA is TGTGCCATCAGTGCCAGGGTTGTAGATACGCAGTATTTT.

This clonotype was detected only a few times. This sequence joins TRBV7-3 and TRBJ2-5, with 8 bases lining up with TRBD2. J was trimmed by 1 base and V by 5 bases; bases with no gene match: 3. CDR3 length: 14 amino acids. Germline CDR1 is SGHTA and CDR2 is FQGTGA. CDR3 loop: CASSRGGFQETQYF. DNA of the CDR3: TGTGCCAGCAGCCGGGGGGGGTTCCAAGAGACCCAGTACTTC.

This clonotype was picked up many times. The V gene is TRBV2, the J gene TRBJ1-6; D unclear. The V gene lost 8 bases and the J gene lost 8 bases, with 7 bases spanning the gap. Germline V gene lookup returns CDR1 SNHLY and CDR2 FYNNEI. CDR3 size: 11 residues. CDR3 in amino acids: CASAGDSPLHF. CDR3 in DNA: TGTGCCAGCGCTGGGGATTCACCCCTCCACTTT.

This clonotype was counted ten times or more. The rearrangement links TRBV6-1 to TRBJ2-7; 7 nucleotides line up with TRBD2. V lost 6 bases to trimming and J lost 1 base; unmatched junction nucleotides: 9. CDR1 MNHNS and CDR2 SASEGT come from the germline V gene. The length of the CDR3 is 15 residues. The CDR3 DNA is TGTGCCAGCAGCTTCACGACTAGCTATTCCTACGAGCAGTACTTC. Residues: CASSFTTSYSYEQYF.

This chain links TRBV7-3 with TRBJ2-2; D uncertain. The CDR3 extends over 12 amino acids. CDR1 SGHTA and CDR2 FQGTGA come from the germline V gene. The V end was cut by 2 bases, the J end by 7 bases, with 5 bases between. Here the CDR3 DNA reads TGTGCCAGCAGCTTACGAGGCGGGGAGCTGTTTTTT. It codes for CASSLRGGELFF.

V and J are TRBV6-1 and TRBJ1-5, with D unclear. Germline CDR1 reads MNHNS; CDR2 reads SASEGT. The CDR3 runs to 12 residues. V lost 1 base to trimming and J lost 7 bases, with 5 bases between them. CDR3 sequence reads: CASSEGQQPQHF. In DNA, the CDR3 is TGTGCCAGCAGTGAAGGTCAGCAGCCCCAGCATTTT.

This clonotype has a count of ten or more. The chain recombines TRBV5-1 with TRBJ2-5; 9 positions agree with TRBD2. The V segment lost 4 bases and the J segment 4 bases; nucleotides outside the gene matches: 5. Germline-derived CDR1 and CDR2 are SGHRS and YFSETQ. This CDR3 is 14 amino acids long. The CDR3, as DNA: TGCGCCAGCAGCGCTAGCGGGGATTCAGAGACCCAGTACTTC. This codes for CASSASGDSETQYF.

This clonotype occurred many times. This sequence joins TRBV5-5 and TRBJ2-1; D unresolved. CDR1 is SGHKS and CDR2 is YYEKEE in the germline V gene (reference sequence). This CDR3 is built from 16 residues. V lost 3 bases and J lost 4, with 17 bases in between. The CDR3 loop reads CASSSRPRSQYNEQFF. In DNA form, the CDR3 reads TGTGCCAGCAGCTCCCGTCCTAGGTCGCAGTACAATGAGCAGTTCTTC.